The clone carrying this T cell receptor (beta chain) was seen many times. The sample comes from a study of T cells of healthy individuals. Each CDR3 protein gets one entry after TCRdb re-called the 5' RACE reads with MiXCR. The sample records tens of thousands of distinct CDR3 sequences, roughly 15% being singletons. The CDR3 loop spans 15 amino acids. Germline V gives CDR1 SGHDN, CDR2 FVKESK. With V trimmed by 5 bases and J by 10 bases, 7 bases remained unmatched. The sequence derives from a human donor in good health. This chain links TRBV14 with TRBJ2-1, with 14 bases that match TRBD2. The CDR3 nucleotides read TGTGCCAGCAGCGACCCGGGACTAGCGGGAGAAGAGCAGTTCTTC. It translates to CASSDPGLAGEEQFF.